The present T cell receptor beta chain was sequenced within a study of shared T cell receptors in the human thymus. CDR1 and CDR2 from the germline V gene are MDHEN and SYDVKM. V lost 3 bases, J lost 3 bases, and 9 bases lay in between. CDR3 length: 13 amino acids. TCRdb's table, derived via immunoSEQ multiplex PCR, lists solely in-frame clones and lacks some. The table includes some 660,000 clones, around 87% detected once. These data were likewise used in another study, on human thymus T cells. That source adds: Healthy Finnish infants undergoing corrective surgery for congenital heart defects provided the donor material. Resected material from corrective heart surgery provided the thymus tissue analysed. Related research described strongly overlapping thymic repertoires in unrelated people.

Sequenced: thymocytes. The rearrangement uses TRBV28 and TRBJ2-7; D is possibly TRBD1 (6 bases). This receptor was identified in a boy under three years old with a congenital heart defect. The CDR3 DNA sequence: TGTGCCAGCAGTTTTGGGACAAGCTACGAGCAGTACTTC. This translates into CASSFGTSYEQYF. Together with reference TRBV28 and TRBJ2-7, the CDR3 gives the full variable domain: DVKVTQSSRYLVKRTGEKVFLECVQDMDHENMFWYRQDPGLGLRLIYFSYDVKMKEKGDIPEGYSVSREKKERFSLILESASTNQTSMYLCASSFGTSYEQYFGPGTRLTVT.